The rows below give T cell receptor beta chains drawn from one sample of a study. In TCRdb, the 5' RACE reads were re-called with MiXCR into one record per CDR3 protein. Of about 46,000 distinct CDR3 sequences detected, around 26% appear once; the ten largest clones hold roughly 1.9%. The sequenced material came from naive CD4+ T cells sorted from blood. These receptor sequences come from a female donor with breast cancer. CDR3s include the opening cysteine and the closing phenylalanine or tryptophan. A D gene is named only where the DNA matches it firmly. Not all rows give a size; the values are once, few, many and, for expanded clones, a class.

d_gene,j_gene,v_gene,abundance,CDR3aa,CDR3nt
.,TRBJ2-3,TRBV7-3,.,CASHRGGSTDTQYF,TGTGCCAGCCACAGGGGGGGCAGCACAGATACGCAGTATTTT
.,TRBJ1-2,TRBV2,.,CASSPTDYGYTF,TGTGCCAGCAGTCCGACAGACTATGGCTACACCTTC
TRBD2,TRBJ2-4,TRBV7-9,few,CASSLGSAGVKNIQYF,TGTGCCAGCAGCTTAGGGTCTGCGGGAGTGAAAAACATTCAGTACTTC
.,TRBJ1-2,TRBV6-5,.,CASSYPGEHGYTF,TGTGCCAGCAGTTACCCGGGAGAACATGGCTACACCTTC
.,TRBJ2-5,TRBV20-1,.,CSTPGQVETQYF,TGCAGTACTCCCGGACAAGTGGAGACCCAGTACTTC
.,TRBJ2-1,TRBV7-8,.,CASSADLGAGEFF,TGTGCCAGCAGCGCAGATCTGGGGGCAGGGGAGTTCTTC
.,TRBJ2-5,TRBV5-1,.,CASSLVGLSGPSWRETQYF,TGCGCCAGCAGCTTGGTGGGGTTATCGGGACCCAGCTGGCGAGAGACCCAGTACTTC
.,TRBJ2-7,TRBV7-2,.,CASSRYTYEQYF,TGTGCCAGCAGCCGTTACACCTACGAGCAGTACTTC
.,TRBJ2-2,TRBV3-1,.,CASSQTTRPTGELFF,TGTGCCAGCAGCCAGACTACCCGGCCTACCGGGGAGCTGTTTTTT
.,TRBJ1-6,TRBV28,.,CASSFTRGLGYNSPLHF,TGTGCCAGCAGTTTCACCCGGGGGCTGGGCTATAATTCACCCCTCCACTTT
.,TRBJ1-4,TRBV20-1,few,CSAQTATNEKLFF,TGCAGTGCTCAGACAGCAACTAATGAAAAACTGTTTTTT
.,TRBJ1-1,TRBV24-1,many,CATRRGDEAFF,TGTGCCACCAGGAGGGGGGATGAAGCTTTCTTT
TRBD2,TRBJ2-5,TRBV6-5,few,CASSYGASGGWAQYF,TGTGCCAGCAGTTACGGGGCTAGCGGGGGGTGGGCCCAGTACTTC
.,TRBJ1-2,TRBV9,.,CASTRGAAYGYTF,TGTGCCAGCACTCGCGGGGCAGCCTATGGCTACACCTTC
TRBD2,TRBJ2-2,TRBV5-1,.,CASSQTSGGPNTGELFF,TGCGCCAGCAGCCAGACTAGCGGGGGACCGAACACCGGGGAGCTGTTTTTT
TRBD2,TRBJ2-5,TRBV5-1,.,CASSSGGAGGKETQYF,TGCGCCAGCAGCTCCGGAGGGGCGGGGGGCAAAGAGACCCAGTACTTC
TRBD1,TRBJ1-1,TRBV6-5,few,CASSSDRGNTEAFF,TGTGCCAGCAGTTCCGACAGGGGGAACACTGAAGCTTTCTTT
.,TRBJ2-2,TRBV7-2,few,CASSLRSAGELFF,TGTGCCAGCAGCTTAAGGTCGGCGGGGGAGCTGTTTTTT
TRBD1,TRBJ2-7,TRBV12-3/TRBV12-4,.,CASLDQGAYEQYF,TGTGCCAGCCTGGATCAGGGGGCCTACGAGCAGTACTTC
TRBD2,TRBJ2-7,TRBV6-2/TRBV6-3,.,CASSNPGLAGGLSYEQYF,TGTGCCAGCAGTAATCCGGGACTAGCGGGAGGACTCTCCTACGAGCAGTACTTC
.,TRBJ2-2,TRBV7-9,.,CASSLKGVGRFPNTGELFF,TGTGCCAGCAGCTTAAAAGGCGTGGGCAGGTTCCCGAACACCGGGGAGCTGTTTTTT
.,TRBJ2-3,TRBV5-1,few,CASSVQVSTDTQYF,TGCGCCAGCAGCGTACAGGTTTCAACAGATACGCAGTATTTT
.,TRBJ2-7,TRBV7-7,.,CASSSSLGYEQYF,TGTGCTAGCAGCTCTTCGCTAGGGTACGAGCAGTACTTC